The clone carrying this T cell receptor (beta chain) was seen a single time. The repertoire was sequenced with immunoSEQ multiplex PCR; TCRdb's copy has only in-frame clones and lacks some. The table shows around 270,000 clones, with about 88% occurring only once. The data are from a study of blood T cell repertoires in COVID-19. This CDR3 contains 15 residues. The germline V gene has CDR1 MNHEY and CDR2 SVGAGI. The V segment lost 6 bases and the J segment 5 bases; nucleotides outside the gene matches: 6. This chain connects TRBV6-5 to TRBJ2-7; 14 nucleotides align to TRBD2. The sequence was obtained from a woman aged 60-75 years with COVID-19, enrolled during active disease. Sequencing was carried out using peripheral blood. The CDR3 protein is CASRRLAGGRHEQYF. In DNA form, the CDR3 reads TGTGCCAGCAGACGACTAGCGGGAGGGAGGCACGAGCAGTACTTC.